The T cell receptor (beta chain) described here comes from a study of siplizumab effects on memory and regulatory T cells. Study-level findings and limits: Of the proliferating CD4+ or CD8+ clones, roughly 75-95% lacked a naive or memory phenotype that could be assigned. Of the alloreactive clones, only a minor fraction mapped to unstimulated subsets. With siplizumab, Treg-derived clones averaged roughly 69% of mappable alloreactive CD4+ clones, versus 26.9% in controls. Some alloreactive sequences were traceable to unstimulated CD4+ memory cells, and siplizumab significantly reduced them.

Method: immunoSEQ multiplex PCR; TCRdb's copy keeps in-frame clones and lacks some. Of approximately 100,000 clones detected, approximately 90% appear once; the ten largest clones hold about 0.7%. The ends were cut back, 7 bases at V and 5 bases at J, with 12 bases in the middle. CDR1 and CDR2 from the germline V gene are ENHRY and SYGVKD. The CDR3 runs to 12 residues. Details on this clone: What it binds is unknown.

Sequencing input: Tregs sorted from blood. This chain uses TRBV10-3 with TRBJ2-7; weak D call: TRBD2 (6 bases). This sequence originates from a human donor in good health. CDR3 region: CAITQGGNEQYF. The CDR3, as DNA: TGTGCCATCACCCAGGGAGGAAACGAGCAGTACTTC.